The 9 T cell receptor beta chains below come from one sample, sequenced in a study of identical twins. TCRdb re-analysed the 5' RACE reads in MiXCR, keeping a single row per CDR3 protein. Here the sample spans fewer than 900,000 distinct CDR3 sequences, 18% being singletons. These data were also filed under a second study, of T cells expressing NK-cell markers.

The sequencing sample was made of PBMCs. The receptor set was obtained from a young woman in good health.

This clonotype showed up just a few times. The chain uses TRBV5-5 and TRBJ1-5, with 9 bases fitting TRBD1. CDR3 length: 13 residues. Germline V gives CDR1 SGHKS, CDR2 YYEKEE (reference sequence). With 4 bases clipped from V and 6 bases from J, the junction kept 2 bases outside the gene matches. CDR3 in amino acids: CASSRDRAQPQHF. Written as DNA, the CDR3 is TGTGCCAGCAGCCGGGACAGGGCTCAGCCCCAGCATTTT.

The chain uses TRBV5-1 and TRBJ2-3, with 9 bases lining up with TRBD1. Germline V lookup: CDR1 SGHRS, CDR2 YFSETQ. V dropped 4 bases and J dropped 1; count of bases not matched to a gene: 7. This CDR3 spans 16 amino acids. The CDR3 region has the DNA TGCGCCAGCAGCCACAGGGGGCATGGAGGCACAGATACGCAGTATTTT. This sequence encodes CASSHRGHGGTDTQYF. Supplemented by reference TRBV5-1 and TRBJ2-3, the full variable domain reads KAGVTQTPRYLIKTRGQQVTLSCSPISGHRSVSWYQQTPGQGLQFLFEYFSETQRNKGNFPGRFSGRQFSNSRSEMNVSTLELGDSALYLCASSHRGHGGTDTQYFGPGTRLTVL.

A few counts support this clonotype. The chain is built from TRBV20-1 and TRBJ1-4; the D is unclear. Trimming took off 5 bases at V and 4 bases at J, with 8 bases between the two ends. The CDR3 totals 12 residues. Germline-derived CDR1 and CDR2 are DFQATT and SNEGSKA (reference sequence). Here the CDR3 DNA reads TGCAGTGCTGACCAGCGTAATGAAAAACTGTTTTTT. This codes for CSADQRNEKLFF.

This clonotype was recorded a few times. The chain couples TRBV12-3 or TRBV12-4 to TRBJ1-3; D gene uncertain. The length of the CDR3 is 12 residues. The V end lost 6 bases, the J end lost 8 bases, and 11 bases lay between the germline ends. CDR3 protein: CASRPTAYTIYF. As DNA, the CDR3 is TGTGCCAGCAGGCCGACGGCATACACCATATATTTT.

This rearrangement joins TRBV6-1 to TRBJ2-5; weak D call: TRBD1 (5 bases). The CDR3 sequence is 14 residues long. Germline CDR1 MNHNS, CDR2 SASEGT. The V end was cut by 8 bases, the J end by 1 base, with 14 bases between. The CDR3, as DNA: TGTGCCAGCCTCGAGGTAGGGGCCCAAGAGACCCAGTACTTC. It is translated as CASLEVGAQETQYF.

The J gene is TRBJ1-2, the V gene TRBV27; D unresolved. Germline CDR1 and CDR2: MNHEY and SMNVEV (reference sequence). The CDR3 is 8 residues long. Trimming shortened V by 11 bases and J by 3 bases, and 1 base separated the two germline ends. The CDR3 spells CAYYGYTF. CDR3 DNA: TGTGCCTACTATGGCTACACCTTC.

This clonotype turned up a few times. This chain links TRBV7-9 with TRBJ2-7; 12 bases align to TRBD2. The CDR3 is 15 residues long. Losses at the gene ends were 5 bases for V and 4 bases for J; bases not matched to a gene: 6. In germline, CDR1 is SEHNR, CDR2 FQNEAQ (reference sequence). DNA of the CDR3: TGTGCCAGCAGCACAAGGACTAGCGGGGTTTACGAGCAGTACTTC. Its translation: CASSTRTSGVYEQYF.

V usage is TRBV6-6 and J usage is TRBJ1-2, with unresolved D. There are 12 residues in the CDR3. The V and J ends lost 5 bases and 6 bases respectively, with 10 bases between them. Germline assignment: CDR1 MNHNY and CDR2 SVGAGI (reference sequence). The CDR3 region has the DNA TGTGCCAGCAGTATCGACTGGGATGGCTACACCTTC. Translated, it gives CASSIDWDGYTF.

This clonotype showed up just a few times. The chain couples TRBV9 to TRBJ1-6; D is undetermined. The V end lost 0 bases, the J end lost 7 bases, and 11 bases lay between the germline ends. The CDR3 totals 15 residues. CDR1 SGDLS and CDR2 YYNGEE come from the germline V gene. CDR3 DNA: TGTGCCAGCAGCGTAGCTCAAAGGTTGAATTCACCCCTCCACTTT. Amino acid sequence: CASSVAQRLNSPLHF.